The 16 T cell receptor beta chains given below trace back to one sample, sequenced in a study of blood T cell repertoires in COVID-19. This table comes from immunoSEQ multiplex PCR, and its TCRdb copy is limited to in-frame clones, with some not included. In the table there are approximately 210,000 clones, roughly 90% of which are singletons. The specimen was peripheral blood. The receptors come from a young man who had recovered from COVID-19.

The CDR3 nucleotides read TGTGCCACCAGCAACTTTGGACAGGGCACTGGAAACACCATATATTTT. It translates to CATSNFGQGTGNTIYF. The V gene is TRBV15, the J gene TRBJ1-3; TRBD1 agrees at 8 bases. Per germline, CDR1 LNHNV and CDR2 YYDKDF (reference sequence). Germline trimming cut 4 bases from V and 2 bases from J; bases unmatched to any gene: 7. CDR3 length equals 16 residues.

The chain recombines TRBV6-1 with TRBJ2-3, with 8 bases fitting TRBD1. Germline V CDR1 and CDR2: MNHNS, SASEGT. The CDR3 runs to 18 residues. The V segment lost 1 base and the J segment 4 bases; nucleotides outside the gene matches: 13. Written as DNA, the CDR3 is TGTGCCAGCAGTGAAGAGCGGCAGGGGGCCTCGATCGCAGATACGCAGTATTTT. Translated: CASSEERQGASIADTQYF.

V is TRBV5-1 and J is TRBJ2-1; 12 nucleotides align to TRBD2. The germline gives CDR1 SGHRS, CDR2 YFSETQ. This CDR3 is 16 amino acids long. After removal of 4 bases from V and 7 bases from J, the junction contained 9 bases not matched to a gene. The CDR3 nucleotides are TGCGCCAGCAGCCGCTCTAGCGGGGGGGTCCGGAATGAGCAGTTCTTC. It specifies CASSRSSGGVRNEQFF.

The V gene is TRBV6-5, the J gene TRBJ2-2; unclear D gene. The CDR3 has 13 residues. The germline V gene encodes CDR1 MNHEY and CDR2 SVGAGI. CDR3: CESGPHRTGELFF. In DNA form, the CDR3 reads TGTGAATCGGGTCCCCACCGGACCGGGGAGCTGTTTTTT.

This clone is a singleton in its sample. The chain uses TRBV27 and TRBJ1-4, with unresolved D. The germline V gene encodes CDR1 MNHEY and CDR2 SMNVEV (reference sequence). V was pared by 4 bases and J by 8 bases, with 11 bases between. The CDR3 has 13 amino acids. Here the CDR3 DNA reads TGTGCCAGCAGTTCGTATCAGGAAGAAAAACTGTTTTTT. Protein sequence: CASSSYQEEKLFF.

The J gene is TRBJ1-2, the V gene TRBV11-1, with D perhaps matching TRBD1 (5 bases). The germline CDR1 and CDR2 sequences are SGHAT and FQDESV (reference sequence). Trimming left V 2 bases short and J 3 bases short, with 7 bases between. The CDR3 has 13 residues. The CDR3 here is CASSLKQDYGYTF. As DNA, the CDR3 is TGTGCCAGCAGCTTAAAACAGGACTATGGCTACACCTTC. Based on the CDR3 plus reference TRBV11-1 and TRBJ1-2, the full variable domain is EAEVAQSPRYKITEKSQAVAFWCDPISGHATLYWYRQILGQGPELLVQFQDESVVDDSQLPKDRFSAERLKGVDSTLKIQPAELGDSAMYLCASSLKQDYGYTFGSGTRLTVV.

This chain links TRBV13 with TRBJ2-5, with TRBD2 matching 8 bases. V shed 0 bases, J shed 4 bases, and the junction held 10 bases outside the gene matches. CDR1 and CDR2 from the germline V gene are PRHDT and FYEKMQ (reference sequence). This CDR3 is built from 17 residues. As DNA, the CDR3 is TGTGCCAGCAGCTTAGGCCGTTCGGCGGGGGGTGCAGAGACCCAGTACTTC. Translation: CASSLGRSAGGAETQYF.

The V call is TRBV4-2, the J call TRBJ1-5; D gene uncertain. Germline loops: CDR1 LGHNA, CDR2 YNFKEQ. The CDR3 consists of 20 residues. Between the trimmed V and J ends, which lost 0 bases and 4 bases, there was a span of 25 bases. In nucleotides, the CDR3 is TGTGCCAGCAGCCAAGATAGAAGGAGGACGGCCCCTGGAGGGAATCAGCCCCAGCATTTT. Translation: CASSQDRRRTAPGGNQPQHF.

CDR3 residues: CASSLRGTGILNTEAFF. CDR3 nucleotides: TGTGCCAGCAGCTTACGCGGGACAGGGATTTTGAACACTGAAGCTTTCTTT. The chain recombines TRBV7-8 with TRBJ1-1; 9 bases are shared with TRBD1. V trimming: 2 bases; J trimming: 0 bases; junction bases outside the gene matches: 7. The V gene's germline CDR1 is SGHVS and CDR2 FQNEAQ. This CDR3 has 17 residues.

The chain couples TRBV27 to TRBJ2-1; TRBD2 agrees at 10 bases. Germline CDR1 and CDR2: MNHEY and SMNVEV (reference sequence). Trimming cost V 7 bases and J 6 bases; bases outside gene matches: 9. This CDR3 comprises 15 residues. The CDR3 sequence is CASIHTSGVFNEQFF. CDR3 coding DNA: TGTGCCAGCATTCACACTAGCGGGGTTTTCAATGAGCAGTTCTTC.

This clone was detected once. This chain connects TRBV7-9 to TRBJ2-6; D is unresolved. Germline assignment: CDR1 SEHNR and CDR2 FQNEAQ (reference sequence). The CDR3 loop spans 16 amino acids. V lost 2 bases and J lost 1, with 9 bases in between. CDR3 nucleotide sequence: TGTGCCAGCAGCTTACCCCCGAGATCTGGGGCCAACGTCCTGACTTTC. As protein: CASSLPPRSGANVLTF.

This clone was found many times. This rearrangement joins TRBV9 to TRBJ2-1; 16 nucleotides align to TRBD2. Germline CDR1 SGDLS, CDR2 YYNGEE. J was trimmed by 1 base and V by 3 bases; bases with no gene match: 7. The CDR3 is made up of 19 amino acids. CDR3 nucleotides: TGTGCCAGCAGCGCCAGAGGGACTAGCGGGGGGGCGTCCTACAATGAGCAGTTCTTC. Translating gives CASSARGTSGGASYNEQFF.

The sample holds a few counts of this clone. The chain employs TRBV30 and TRBJ2-7, with a weak D call TRBD2 (5 bases). Trimming removed 2 bases at V and 3 bases at J, with 11 bases between. CDR1 GTSNPN and CDR2 SVGIG come from the germline V gene (reference sequence). The CDR3 totals 13 residues. This CDR3 reads CAWSSPGFYEQYF. In nucleotides, the CDR3 is TGTGCCTGGAGTTCACCGGGGTTCTACGAGCAGTACTTC.

This clone occurred once. This chain connects TRBV10-3 to TRBJ2-2, with TRBD2 matching over 9 bases. Per the germline V gene, CDR1 is ENHRY and CDR2 is SYGVKD. The ends lost 3 bases at V and 5 bases at J; junction bases unmatched: 4. This CDR3 comprises 15 residues. CDR3 region: CAISDLAGGTGELFF. DNA for the CDR3: TGTGCCATCAGTGACTTGGCGGGGGGGACCGGGGAGCTGTTTTTT.

The rearrangement joins TRBV27 to TRBJ2-7; weak D call: TRBD2 (6 bases). The CDR3 is made up of 15 amino acids. The V and J ends lost 5 bases and 5 bases respectively, with 19 bases between them. Germline CDR1 reads MNHEY; CDR2 reads SMNVEV (reference sequence). CDR3 loop: CASSPLDGGVDEQYF. DNA for the CDR3: TGTGCCAGCAGTCCCCTCGACGGGGGAGTCGACGAGCAGTACTTC.

Remarks on this clone: Other DNA sequences within the sample encode an identical CDR3. The chain is built from TRBV12-3 or TRBV12-4 and TRBJ1-2; D remains ambiguous. V was cut by 1 base and J by 8 bases, with 5 bases left in between. There are 11 residues in the CDR3. The CDR3: CASSLGQGYTF. The CDR3 region has the DNA TGTGCCAGCAGTTTAGGGCAGGGCTACACCTTC.